One sample yielded the 29 T cell receptor beta chains listed below, sequenced in a study of PD-L1 blockade in urothelial cancer. Sample time point: peripheral blood 6 weeks after treatment start. Method: immunoSEQ multiplex PCR; TCRdb's copy keeps in-frame clones and lacks some. The sample has under 40,000 clones, 80% to 90% seen once. The source was PBMCs, collected around atezolizumab (anti-PD-L1) treatment. These receptors all stem from a man of 80 years or more with urothelial cancer.

The chain couples TRBV7-9 to TRBJ1-1, with 7 bases that match TRBD1. In germline, CDR1 is SEHNR, CDR2 FQNEAQ (reference sequence). The trim removed 6 bases at V and 0 bases at J, leaving 13 bases unmatched. CDR3 length: 17 amino acids. The CDR3 DNA sequence: TGTGCCAGCAGTCCTCGTCGGGGACAGATGATGAACACTGAAGCTTTCTTT. Translated: CASSPRRGQMMNTEAFF.

This chain links TRBV19 with TRBJ2-7; D is uncertain. The CDR3 contains 13 residues. The V and J ends lost 6 bases and 5 bases respectively, with 14 bases between them. Per the germline V gene, CDR1 is LNHDA and CDR2 is SQIVND (reference sequence). The CDR3 protein is CASRGPGLNEQYF. CDR3 DNA sequence: TGTGCCAGTAGGGGTCCAGGTCTCAACGAGCAGTACTTC.

This chain uses TRBV5-1 with TRBJ1-2; 8 nucleotides align to TRBD1. Germline CDR1 SGHRS, CDR2 YFSETQ. CDR3 length equals 13 residues. Unmatched junction bases numbered 6, after V lost 3 bases and J lost 8 bases. CDR3 nucleotide sequence: TGCGCCAGCAGCTCGGACAGGGCACAGGGCTACACCTTC. This codes for CASSSDRAQGYTF.

This clone was observed once. The J gene is TRBJ2-7, the V gene TRBV5-8; 7 nucleotides line up with TRBD1. CDR1 is SGHTS and CDR2 is YDEGEE in the germline V gene. Trimming at V came to 4 bases and at J to 2 bases, leaving 3 bases not matched to a gene. The CDR3 runs 13 residues. CDR3: CASSRTGPYEQYF. In DNA form, the CDR3 reads TGTGCCAGCAGCCGGACAGGACCCTACGAGCAGTACTTC.

The gene calls are TRBV28 and TRBJ2-3; a weak D match, TRBD1 (6 bases). Germline-derived CDR1 and CDR2 are MDHEN and SYDVKM. CDR3 length: 16 amino acids. V was pared by 5 bases and J by 3 bases, with 18 bases between. CDR3 loop: CASSTRLLRGTDTQYF. In DNA form, the CDR3 reads TGTGCCAGCAGTACACGACTTCTCAGGGGTACAGATACGCAGTATTTT.

This chain links TRBV7-8 with TRBJ1-3; D unresolved. CDR1 and CDR2 from the germline V gene are SGHVS and FQNEAQ. The CDR3 runs 13 residues. V lost 0 bases and J 4 bases, leaving 4 bases between the germline ends. CDR3 residues: CASSLAQGNTIYF. The CDR3 nucleotides are TGTGCCAGCAGCTTAGCGCAGGGAAACACCATATATTTT.

This clone was found once. V is TRBV6-1 and J is TRBJ1-1; weak D call: TRBD1 (6 bases). V was shortened by 4 bases and J by 1 base, with 22 bases between the two germline ends. The CDR3 is 18 amino acids. CDR1 is MNHNS and CDR2 is SASEGT in the germline V gene. The CDR3 DNA reads as TGTGCCAGCAGTGCATTCTACTTCCCAGGGGCGGGGAACACTGAAGCTTTCTTT. This codes for CASSAFYFPGAGNTEAFF.

The chain carries TRBV5-4 and TRBJ2-3, with 12 bases aligning to TRBD2. J was trimmed by 4 bases and V by 0 bases; bases with no gene match: 3. CDR3 length: 16 amino acids. Germline V gene data show CDR1 as SGHNT and CDR2 as YYREEE (reference sequence). In nucleotides, the CDR3 is TGTGCCAGCAGCTTGGTCCTAGCGGGAGGGGCAGATACGCAGTATTTT. Translated, it gives CASSLVLAGGADTQYF.

The chain links TRBV6-6 to TRBJ2-7; 7 bases match TRBD1. This CDR3 contains 13 residues. Trimming removed 6 bases from V and 5 bases from J; junction bases left unmatched: 7. Germline V gene sequence: CDR1 MNHNY, CDR2 SVGAGI (reference sequence). Written as DNA, the CDR3 is TGTGCCAGCAGAGAAGGGGGCGTGGACGAGCAGTACTTC. Translated, it gives CASREGGVDEQYF.

J is TRBJ2-7 and V is TRBV7-2; D uncertain. The V gene lost 3 bases and the J gene lost 6 bases, with 15 bases spanning the gap. Germline-derived CDR1 and CDR2 are SGHTA and FQGNSA. The CDR3 has 14 amino acids. The CDR3 sequence: CASSLWPGSGEQYF. For the CDR3, the DNA is TGTGCCAGCAGCTTGTGGCCAGGCTCCGGCGAGCAGTACTTC.

The V and J genes are TRBV29-1 and TRBJ2-1; 7 nucleotides line up with TRBD2. This CDR3 spans 20 amino acids. V was clipped by 2 bases and J by 10 bases; unmatched bases: 29. CDR1 is SQVTM, CDR2 ANQGSEA, per germline. CDR3: CSVEYGRVPPGTKLFQEQFF. The CDR3 bases are TGCAGCGTTGAATACGGAAGGGTACCCCCCGGGACTAAATTGTTCCAAGAGCAGTTCTTC.

The chain has TRBV6-1 and TRBJ2-1; no firm D call. V was clipped by 4 bases and J by 0 bases, with 16 bases between them. Germline V gives CDR1 MNHNS, CDR2 SASEGT. The CDR3 totals 17 residues. The CDR3 reads CASSGLYSASSYNEQFF. In DNA, the CDR3 is TGTGCCAGCAGTGGACTTTACTCAGCCAGCTCCTACAATGAGCAGTTCTTC.

The V call is TRBV19, the J call TRBJ2-5; 7 bases map to TRBD2. The germline CDR1 and CDR2 sequences are LNHDA and SQIVND (reference sequence). V gave up 10 bases and J gave up 4 bases; unmatched junction bases: 15. This CDR3 region has 15 residues. The CDR3: CATKRGQHISETQYF. DNA of the CDR3: TGTGCCACAAAGCGGGGCCAACACATCTCAGAGACCCAGTACTTC.

The rearrangement uses TRBV7-2 and TRBJ2-1, with D maybe TRBD1 (6 bases). Germline-derived CDR1 and CDR2 are SGHTA and FQGNSA. V lost 4 bases to trimming and J lost 0 bases, with 19 bases between them. This CDR3 spans 18 amino acids. CDR3 DNA sequence: TGTGCCAGCAGCTCCGGTGGGGGCGGGTCTAGCTCCTACAATGAGCAGTTCTTC. It yields the protein CASSSGGGGSSSYNEQFF.

Here the CDR3 reads CASSFGQGDHRPQHF. The DNA of the CDR3 is TGTGCCAGCAGTTTTGGACAGGGAGACCATCGGCCCCAGCATTTT. The chain combines TRBV27 with TRBJ1-5, with 8 bases matching TRBD1. CDR3 size: 15 residues. V dropped 3 bases and J dropped 9; count of bases not matched to a gene: 10. Germline CDR1 is MNHEY and CDR2 is SMNVEV (reference sequence).

The V gene is TRBV10-3, the J gene TRBJ2-1, with 10 bases identical to TRBD2. Germline V gives CDR1 ENHRY, CDR2 SYGVKD. The V and J ends lost 6 bases and 5 bases, in that order; junction bases with no gene match: 10. This CDR3 has 16 residues. Written as DNA, the CDR3 is TGTGCCATCAGCGGGCAGGCGACTAGCGGGCACAATGAGCAGTTCTTC. It encodes CAISGQATSGHNEQFF.

The chain employs TRBV19 and TRBJ1-2; D gene unclear. Looked up from germline, CDR1 is LNHDA and CDR2 is SQIVND (reference sequence). V was pared by 7 bases and J by 1 base, with 13 bases between. CDR3 length: 14 residues. Here the CDR3 reads CASTLELSNYGYTF. The CDR3 DNA reads as TGTGCCAGTACTCTCGAGTTAAGTAACTATGGCTACACCTTC.

The V gene is TRBV10-1, the J gene TRBJ2-7, with D possibly matching TRBD2 (5 bases). V lost 5 bases, J lost 4 bases, and 12 bases lay in between. Germline lookup yields CDR1 WNHNN and CDR2 SYGVQD (reference sequence). CDR3 length: 13 amino acids. This CDR3 reads CASSLGLGYEQYF. The CDR3 DNA reads TGCGCCAGCAGTCTCGGACTGGGTTACGAGCAGTACTTC.

This clone was found a few times. The chain couples TRBV6-1 to TRBJ1-1; possible D gene TRBD1, 5 bases. CDR3 length equals 17 residues. The V gene's germline CDR1 is MNHNS and CDR2 SASEGT. The V end was cut by 4 bases, the J end by 5 bases, with 23 bases between. For the CDR3, the DNA is TGTGCCAGCAGTGTCGACAGAGGAGGGGCATTGAGGACTGAAGCTTTCTTT. Protein: CASSVDRGGALRTEAFF.

This chain links TRBV18 with TRBJ2-3, with TRBD2 matching 8 bases. J was trimmed by 3 bases and V by 4 bases; bases with no gene match: 6. The CDR3 has 15 amino acids. The germline gives CDR1 KGHSH, CDR2 LQKENI. CDR3 DNA: TGTGCCAGCTCACGGGGACTAGAGGGAACAGATACGCAGTATTTT. Translating gives CASSRGLEGTDTQYF. Full variable domain (missing parts from reference TRBV18 and TRBJ2-3): NAGVMQNPRHLVRRRGQEARLRCSPMKGHSHVYWYRQLPEEGLKFMVYLQKENIIDESGMPKERFSAEFPKEGPSILRIQQVVRGDSAAYFCASSRGLEGTDTQYFGPGTRLTVL.

The V call is TRBV2, the J call TRBJ2-7; no firm D call. The germline CDR1 and CDR2 sequences are SNHLY and FYNNEI. The CDR3 totals 12 residues. V lost 6 bases to trimming and J lost 3 bases, with 9 bases between them. The CDR3 is CASRPIFYEQYF. CDR3 nucleotides: TGTGCCAGCAGGCCTATCTTCTACGAGCAGTACTTC.

This chain connects TRBV5-6 to TRBJ1-4; a possible D gene is TRBD1 (5 bases). Trimming pared 4 bases from V and 0 bases from J, leaving 10 bases between. This CDR3 comprises 15 residues. CDR1 SGHDT and CDR2 YYEEEE come from the germline V gene. DNA for the CDR3: TGTGCCAGCAGCGGTTGGGGGGCAACTAATGAAAAACTGTTTTTT. This codes for CASSGWGATNEKLFF.

The CDR3 loop is CASSYDRGEFYEQYF. The CDR3 nucleotides read TGTGCCAGCAGCTATGACAGGGGCGAGTTCTACGAGCAGTACTTC. This chain connects TRBV7-2 to TRBJ2-7; TRBD1 agrees at 8 bases. The germline gives CDR1 SGHTA, CDR2 FQGNSA. The CDR3 runs to 15 residues. The trim removed 4 bases at V and 3 bases at J, leaving 8 bases unmatched. Full variable domain (rest looked up from reference TRBV7-2 and TRBJ2-7): GAGVSQSPSNKVTEKGKDVELRCDPISGHTALYWYRQSLGQGLEFLIYFQGNSAPDKSGLPSDRFSAERTGGSVSTLTIQRTQQEDSAVYLCASSYDRGEFYEQYFGPGTRLTVT.

V gene TRBV4-1 combines with J gene TRBJ2-2; D may be TRBD1 (5 bases). In germline, CDR1 is MGHRA, CDR2 YSYEKL. The CDR3 runs to 15 residues. The V end lost 4 bases, the J end lost 1 base, and 10 bases lay between the germline ends. CDR3 sequence reads: CASSLQDRNTGELFF. CDR3 nucleotides: TGCGCCAGCAGCCTACAAGACAGGAACACCGGGGAGCTGTTTTTT.

The chain carries TRBV19 and TRBJ2-1, with TRBD1 identical over 12 bases. V trimming: 2 bases; J trimming: 7 bases; junction bases outside the gene matches: 9. The CDR3 is made up of 17 amino acids. From germline, CDR1 is LNHDA and CDR2 SQIVND (reference sequence). The CDR3, as DNA: TGTGCCAGTAGTATAACATACGGGACAGGGGGCGGAAATGAGCAGTTCTTC. Translating gives CASSITYGTGGGNEQFF. Together with reference TRBV19 and TRBJ2-1, the CDR3 gives the full variable domain: DGGITQSPKYLFRKEGQNVTLSCEQNLNHDAMYWYRQDPGQGLRLIYYSQIVNDFQKGDIAEGYSVSREKKESFPLTVTSAQKNPTAFYLCASSITYGTGGGNEQFFGPGTRLTVL.

The chain recombines TRBV19 with TRBJ1-2; tentative D call: TRBD1 (5 bases). Between the trimmed V and J ends, which lost 5 bases and 10 bases, there was a span of 14 bases. The CDR3 sequence is 12 residues long. CDR1 LNHDA and CDR2 SQIVND come from the germline V gene (reference sequence). The CDR3 nucleotides read TGTGCCAGTAGTCCCCGACAGTCTCTCTACACCTTC. Its translation is CASSPRQSLYTF.

V usage is TRBV15 and J usage is TRBJ2-5, with D possibly TRBD1 on 7 matching bases. The CDR3 is made up of 17 amino acids. V lost 1 base to trimming and J lost 5 bases, with 20 bases between them. Germline V gene sequence: CDR1 LNHNV, CDR2 YYDKDF (reference sequence). This CDR3 reads CATSRGGDSVVRETQYF. In DNA, the CDR3 is TGTGCCACCAGCAGAGGGGGGGACAGTGTCGTGCGGGAGACCCAGTACTTC.

The chain has TRBV19 and TRBJ1-1, with 9 bases lining up with TRBD1. Germline V lookup: CDR1 LNHDA, CDR2 SQIVND (reference sequence). V lost 5 bases and J lost 8; bases outside the gene matches: 0. The CDR3 is 11 residues long. CDR3 DNA sequence: TGTGCCAGTAGTGGGACAGGGGAAGCTTTCTTT. The encoded protein is CASSGTGEAFF.

The rearrangement links TRBV7-9 to TRBJ2-2; a weak D match, TRBD2 (6 bases). Trimming took 3 bases from V and 1 from J, leaving 18 bases between them. CDR1 and CDR2 from the germline V gene are SEHNR and FQNEAQ (reference sequence). There are 18 residues in the CDR3. The chain's CDR3 is CASSFYSLLAENTGELFF. For the CDR3, the DNA is TGTGCCAGCAGCTTTTATAGTCTGTTAGCGGAGAACACCGGGGAGCTGTTTTTT.